This T cell receptor (beta chain) was obtained from a study of control samples from healthy donors and cancer patients. Here immunoSEQ multiplex PCR was the method, and the copy in TCRdb shows in-frame clones only, minus some. This sample has about 100,000 clones, with approximately 95% found just once. V lost 1 base, J lost 3 bases, and 5 bases stayed unmatched. CDR1 and CDR2 (germline): KGHSH, LQKENI. The CDR3 has 15 residues. The gene calls are TRBV18 and TRBJ1-2; TRBD1 agrees at 7 bases. The source is a man aged 18 to 29 in good health. Material for sequencing was blood. This chain's CDR3 is CASSPRQGEDYGYTF. CDR3 DNA: TGTGCCAGCTCACCACGACAGGGCGAGGACTATGGCTACACCTTC.